The source of this T cell receptor (beta chain) is a study of T cells after yellow fever vaccination. The CDR3 sequence is 16 residues long. Germline-derived CDR1 and CDR2 are MNHEY and SVGAGI. Trimming took 0 bases from V and 0 from J, leaving 8 bases between them. In making TCR cDNA, 5'RACE template switching added a universal primer site and UMIs to it. TCRdb reanalysed the 5' RACE reads using MiXCR and keeps one entry per CDR3 protein. The table lists about 350,000 distinct CDR3 sequences, 4.1% of them singletons. Points from the study as a whole: Most primary-vaccination clones recurred post-booster (around 95% CD4, 85% to 90% CD8). Contaminating bulk clonotypes could be abundant in FACS-sorted repertoires. A small share of clonotypes appeared in both CD4 and CD8 compartments.

This clonotype was observed a few times. Its specificity is unknown. The sample in question was PBMCs, obtained 5 days after the yellow fever booster vaccination. The chain carries TRBV6-5 and TRBJ2-2; tentatively, D is TRBD1 (6 bases). The clonotype originates from a man aged 18 to 30 who received the YFV17D yellow fever vaccine. This CDR3 is CASSYSGGPNTGELFF. The CDR3, as DNA: TGTGCCAGCAGTTACTCTGGGGGCCCGAACACCGGGGAGCTGTTTTTT.